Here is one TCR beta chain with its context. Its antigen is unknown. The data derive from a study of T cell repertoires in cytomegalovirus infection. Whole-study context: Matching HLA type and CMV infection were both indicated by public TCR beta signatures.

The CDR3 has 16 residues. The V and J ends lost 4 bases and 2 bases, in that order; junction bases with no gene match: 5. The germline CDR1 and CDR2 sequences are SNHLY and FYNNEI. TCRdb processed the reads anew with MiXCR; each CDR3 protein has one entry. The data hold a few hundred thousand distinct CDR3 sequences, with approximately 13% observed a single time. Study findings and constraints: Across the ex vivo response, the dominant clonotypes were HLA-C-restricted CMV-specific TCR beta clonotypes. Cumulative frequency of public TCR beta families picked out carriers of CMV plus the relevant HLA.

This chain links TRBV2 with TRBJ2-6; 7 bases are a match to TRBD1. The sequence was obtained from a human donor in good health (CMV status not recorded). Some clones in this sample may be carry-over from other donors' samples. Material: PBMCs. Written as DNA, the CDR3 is TGTGCCAGCAGTGTTTCAGGGGGAGCTGGGGCCAACGTCCTGACTTTC. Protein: CASSVSGGAGANVLTF. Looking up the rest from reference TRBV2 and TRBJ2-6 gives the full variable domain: EPEVTQTPSHQVTQMGQEVILRCVPISNHLYFYWYRQILGQKVEFLVSFYNNEISEKSEIFDDQFSVERPDGSNFTLKIRSTKLEDSAMYFCASSVSGGAGANVLTFGAGSRLTVL.